This T cell receptor beta chain is from a study of blood T cell repertoires in COVID-19. At the level of the study: Acute-phase and convalescent COVID-19 samples originated in the United States, Italy and Spain. PBMCs, B-cell-depleted T cells, or T cells provided the cDNA or gDNA that made up the material.

Original methodology: It was from reference gene primer amplification that nucleated cell counts were estimated. The repertoire was sequenced with immunoSEQ multiplex PCR; TCRdb's copy has only in-frame clones and lacks some. The DNA was the basis for D and trimming; V, J and clone size are from that table. The sample includes 250,000 to 350,000 clones, 70% to 90% of them seen just once. Germline CDR1 SGHRS, CDR2 YFSETQ. The CDR3 has 15 residues. Trimming took 0 bases from V and 7 from J, leaving 16 bases between them. What was sequenced was peripheral blood. The J gene is TRBJ1-1, the V gene TRBV5-1; D is uncertain. This clonotype was sampled from a woman younger than 45 who had recovered from COVID-19. CDR3 in amino acids: CASSLGNSAVSEAFF. The CDR3 bases are TGCGCCAGCAGCTTGGGGAACAGTGCTGTCAGTGAAGCTTTCTTT.